Sequencing of this T cell receptor (beta chain) was carried out in a study of blood T cells in healthy people across ages. Turning to the study itself: Capturing about one barcoded beta molecule per two T cells was achieved by template switching.

Study-level results: Conclusively comparing naive with antigen-experienced cells was impossible with unsorted PBMCs.

Combining a sample-barcoded 5' primer with a J-beta primer mix, a second PCR ran for roughly 6 to 12 cycles. The authors tagged each cDNA molecule using a template-switch adaptor with 12 random nucleotides. TCRdb re-analysed the 5' RACE reads in MiXCR, keeping a single row per CDR3 protein. The sample holds under 700,000 distinct CDR3 sequences; more than 20% are singletons and the top ten take roughly 9%. Comment on this clonotype: No antigen is known for it.

This sample also belongs to another study, concerning T cells of mothers and their children. That work contributes: The study found thymic selection shapes TCR recombination output similarly in related and unrelated pairs.

The clonotype was recovered from a boy aged 5-17 years in good health. Sample: blood.

This CDR3 is CASTPGRYNEQFF. In DNA, the CDR3 is TGTGCCAGCACCCCCGGGCGGTACAATGAGCAGTTCTTC. The chain combines TRBV6-2 or TRBV6-3 with TRBJ2-1; D uncertain. Germline V lookup: CDR1 MNHEY, CDR2 SVGEGT. Trimming took 7 bases from V and 4 from J, leaving 11 bases between them. The CDR3 sequence is 13 residues long.